This TCR beta chain is from a study of T cells in pancreatic ductal adenocarcinoma. Study-wide results and caveats: This surgical cohort overrepresents the minority presenting with early-stage disease. Tumor samples had fewer productive templates and approximately 8.8-fold fewer unique clonotypes than blood. Tumors hold more CD45RO+ effector T cells, which may bias toward lower diversity. Tumor and blood clonality did not differ significantly, about 0.1 versus 0.07.

Selected pancreatic ductal adenocarcinoma patients had undergone surgery without neoadjuvant therapy. The assay was immunoSEQ multiplex PCR, and TCRdb's table has in-frame clones only and misses some. The table includes 10,000 or so clones, 67% detected once. Comment on this clone: Its target is not known.

Germline CDR1 and CDR2: MDHEN and SYDVKM. Trimming removed 4 bases at V and 5 bases at J, with 3 bases between. This CDR3 contains 11 residues. The material sequenced was pancreatic tumor tissue. J is TRBJ1-5 and V is TRBV28; D is unresolved. This receptor was obtained from a human donor with pancreatic ductal adenocarcinoma. The CDR3 bases are TGTGCCAGCAGTTCCTATCAGCCCCAGCATTTT. Encoded protein: CASSSYQPQHF.